This paragraph covers one T cell receptor (beta chain) sequence. Its antigen is unknown. The V gene's germline CDR1 is SGHAT and CDR2 FQNNGV. The CDR3 loop spans 15 amino acids. V lost 0 bases to trimming and J lost 3 bases; unmatched junction nucleotides: 4. Clones were sequenced by immunoSEQ multiplex PCR, and TCRdb holds only the in-frame ones, with some missing. The sample contains roughly 54,000 clones, 89% of which appear only once. The data stem from a study of T cell responses to AZD1222 COVID-19 vaccine. Notes on the study in general: Most donors were white British and more were female, and clonal diversity was possibly underestimated. Regions 160-218 and 743-854 dominated among vaccine-associated CD4 TCRs spanning spike. Unmutated regions of variants are reportedly targeted by nearly half of spike-specific TCRs.

The chain links TRBV11-2 to TRBJ2-7; TRBD1 agrees at 8 bases. The sequencing used peripheral blood, collected 28 days after the second AZD1222 dose. This clonotype was sampled from an adult who received the AZD1222 COVID-19 vaccine. The CDR3 is CASSLDRTGSYEQYF. DNA of the CDR3: TGTGCCAGCAGCTTAGACCGGACAGGGAGCTACGAGCAGTACTTC.